This passage covers 15 T cell receptor beta chains from one sample sequenced in a study of blood T cell repertoires in COVID-19. Measured with immunoSEQ multiplex PCR; TCRdb has only the in-frame clones, and not every one. Of 68,000 or so clones in the sample, around 86% were seen once. The sample taken for sequencing was peripheral blood. The receptor set was obtained from a man under 40 with acute or convalescent COVID-19.

V and J are TRBV27 and TRBJ1-5; the match to TRBD1 covers 7 bases. The junction had 9 bases not matched to a gene; V was cut back by 4 bases and J by 0 bases. The CDR3 contains 17 residues. The germline CDR1 and CDR2 sequences are MNHEY and SMNVEV (reference sequence). The CDR3 DNA reads TGTGCCAGCAGTTCAAACCGGGACAGACATAGCAATCAGCCCCAGCATTTT. Encoded protein: CASSSNRDRHSNQPQHF.

The V call is TRBV18, the J call TRBJ1-1; TRBD1 is a possible D gene (5 bases). Germline V CDR1 and CDR2: KGHSH, LQKENI. V gave up 3 bases and J gave up 5 bases, with 13 bases separating them. CDR3 length: 14 amino acids. As DNA, the CDR3 is TGTGCCAGCTCACCCCCGGGGGTAGGGACTGAAGCTTTCTTT. This encodes CASSPPGVGTEAFF.

The V and J genes are TRBV30 and TRBJ2-1, with 10 nucleotides matching TRBD2. The CDR3 spans 12 residues. Unmatched junction bases numbered 3, after V lost 3 bases and J lost 10 bases. Germline CDR1 and CDR2: GTSNPN and SVGIG (reference sequence). DNA of the CDR3: TGTGCCTGGAGCCCGACTAGCGGGGAGCAGTTCTTC. Protein: CAWSPTSGEQFF.

This chain joins TRBV21-1 and TRBJ2-7; the table calls TRBD1, which could not be checked here. TRBV21-1 is a documented pseudogene. CDR3 size: 18 residues. CDR3 region: CASSSREKPQGSAYEQYF. The CDR3, as DNA: TGTGCCAGCAGCTCGCGAGAGAAACCACAGGGTTCGGCCTACGAGCAGTACTTC.

V gene TRBV6-5 combines with J gene TRBJ2-2; D gene uncertain. Germline values: CDR1 MNHEY, CDR2 SVGAGI. V gave up 0 bases and J gave up 7 bases, with 9 bases separating them. The CDR3 runs to 14 residues. The CDR3: CASSYSNSYGELFF. In DNA form, the CDR3 reads TGTGCCAGCAGTTACTCGAACAGTTACGGGGAGCTGTTTTTT.

The V and J genes are TRBV18 and TRBJ2-5, with a weak D call TRBD2 (5 bases). The CDR3 runs 14 residues. V gave up 2 bases and J gave up 7 bases, with 14 bases separating them. Looked up from germline, CDR1 is KGHSH and CDR2 is LQKENI. Here the CDR3 DNA reads TGTGCCAGCTCACCAGGACTCAACCGAGGGACCCAGTACTTC. It is translated as CASSPGLNRGTQYF.

This chain joins TRBV11-2 and TRBJ2-7, with D possibly matching TRBD1 (5 bases). CDR3 length equals 13 residues. Germline-derived CDR1 and CDR2 are SGHAT and FQNNGV. V was pared by 4 bases and J by 4 bases, with 11 bases between. CDR3 loop: CASSSPSGYEQYF. The CDR3 nucleotides are TGTGCCAGCAGCTCACCTTCAGGGTACGAGCAGTACTTC.

The V gene is TRBV24-1, the J gene TRBJ2-1; D is perhaps TRBD2 (6 bases). In germline, CDR1 is KGHDR, CDR2 SFDVKD. The CDR3 spans 13 residues. Trimming cost V 12 bases and J 7 bases, with 18 bases left between them. The CDR3 loop is CAPKHIGGNEQFF. DNA of the CDR3: TGTGCCCCGAAGCATATAGGAGGGAATGAGCAGTTCTTC.

V usage is TRBV18 and J usage is TRBJ2-5, with TRBD1 matching 8 bases. Germline V lookup: CDR1 KGHSH, CDR2 LQKENI. The CDR3 has 14 residues. V was clipped by 4 bases and J by 2 bases; unmatched bases: 3. As DNA, the CDR3 is TGTGCCAGCTCACTACAGGGGGTGCAAGAGACCCAGTACTTC. Protein product: CASSLQGVQETQYF.

The chain joins TRBV9 to TRBJ2-3; D gene unclear. The V end was cut by 4 bases, the J end by 2 bases, with 5 bases between. The CDR3 loop spans 12 amino acids. Per germline, CDR1 SGDLS and CDR2 YYNGEE. The CDR3 region is CASSPITDTQYF. The CDR3 nucleotides are TGTGCCAGCAGCCCCATCACAGATACGCAGTATTTT.

The chain employs TRBV28 and TRBJ1-5; 7 bases line up with TRBD1. The V gene end was trimmed by 10 bases and the J gene end by 7 bases; junction bases not matched to a gene: 10. The germline V gene has CDR1 MDHEN and CDR2 SYDVKM. This CDR3 contains 13 residues. CDR3 in DNA: TGTGCCACCGGACAGGCGGTACTCCAGCCCCAGCATTTT. This sequence encodes CATGQAVLQPQHF. Full variable domain (missing parts from reference TRBV28 and TRBJ1-5): DVKVTQSSRYLVKRTGEKVFLECVQDMDHENMFWYRQDPGLGLRLIYFSYDVKMKEKGDIPEGYSVSREKKERFSLILESASTNQTSMYLCATGQAVLQPQHFGDGTRLSIL.

This clone came up a few times. The chain employs TRBV30 and TRBJ2-2, with TRBD2 identical over 9 bases. The CDR3 runs 14 residues. The germline gives CDR1 GTSNPN, CDR2 SVGIG (reference sequence). Unmatched junction bases numbered 8, after V lost 7 bases and J lost 5 bases. This chain's CDR3 is CASPAGGRTGELFF. CDR3 nucleotides: TGTGCCTCCCCGGCGGGAGGGAGGACCGGGGAGCTGTTTTTT.

V and J are TRBV19 and TRBJ2-3, with D possibly being TRBD2 (6 bases). The CDR3 runs 13 residues. V was shortened by 6 bases and J by 3 bases, with 10 bases between the two germline ends. Germline lookup yields CDR1 LNHDA and CDR2 SQIVND (reference sequence). CDR3 nucleotides: TGTGCCAGTAGCGGGAGTCTGACAGATACGCAGTATTTT. This encodes CASSGSLTDTQYF. Full variable domain (missing parts from reference TRBV19 and TRBJ2-3): DGGITQSPKYLFRKEGQNVTLSCEQNLNHDAMYWYRQDPGQGLRLIYYSQIVNDFQKGDIAEGYSVSREKKESFPLTVTSAQKNPTAFYLCASSGSLTDTQYFGPGTRLTVL.

This sequence joins TRBV7-9 and TRBJ2-5; D remains unclear. The V and J ends lost 5 bases and 2 bases respectively, with 15 bases between them. The CDR3 length is 15 residues. The germline V gene has CDR1 SEHNR and CDR2 FQNEAQ (reference sequence). The CDR3 is CASSPDLTEQETQYF. The CDR3 nucleotides read TGTGCCAGCAGCCCAGACTTGACCGAGCAAGAGACCCAGTACTTC. Together with reference TRBV7-9 and TRBJ2-5, the CDR3 gives the full variable domain: DTGVSQNPRHKITKRGQNVTFRCDPISEHNRLYWYRQTLGQGPEFLTYFQNEAQLEKSRLLSDRFSAERPKGSFSTLEIQRTEQGDSAMYLCASSPDLTEQETQYFGPGTRLLVL.

The chain joins TRBV5-1 to TRBJ1-4; no clear D. This CDR3 contains 15 residues. Germline V gives CDR1 SGHRS, CDR2 YFSETQ. The V and J ends lost 0 bases and 8 bases respectively, with 14 bases between them. In nucleotides, the CDR3 is TGCGCCAGCAGCTTGGGCCCCAGCGTCGGGGAAAAACTGTTTTTT. Encoded protein: CASSLGPSVGEKLFF.